One sample yielded the 3 T cell receptor beta chains listed below, sequenced in a study of blood T cell repertoires in COVID-19. Assay used: immunoSEQ multiplex PCR; TCRdb lists only in-frame clones, some missing. The sample consists of 150,000 to 200,000 clones, over 80% of them appearing once. Sequencing used peripheral blood. These receptor sequences come from a woman aged 50 to 60 with acute or convalescent COVID-19.

This clone has only a few counts. The chain uses TRBV10-3 and TRBJ1-3; possible D gene TRBD1, 5 bases. The CDR3 is 15 residues long. V lost 7 bases and J lost 0, with 13 bases in between. Germline V gene sequence: CDR1 ENHRY, CDR2 SYGVKD. In nucleotides, the CDR3 is TGTGCCATCACCCCAGGGTCATTCTCTGGAAACACCATATATTTT. The encoded protein is CAITPGSFSGNTIYF.

V is TRBV12-5 and J is TRBJ2-5; TRBD1 agrees at 9 bases. V dropped 5 bases and J dropped 2; count of bases not matched to a gene: 6. This CDR3 has 15 residues. Germline CDR1 is LGHNT and CDR2 is FRNRAP. DNA for the CDR3: TGTGCTAGTGGTCCCCGGGACAGGGCACAAGAGACCCAGTACTTC. It codes for CASGPRDRAQETQYF.

V usage is TRBV3-1 (or the pseudogene TRBV3-2) and J usage is TRBJ1-4; D uncertain. The V end was cut by 4 bases, the J end by 10 bases, with 16 bases between. The CDR3 sequence is 14 residues long. In germline, CDR1 is LGHDT, CDR2 YNNKEL (reference sequence). For the CDR3, the DNA is TGTGCCAGCAGCCCCTCGAGGAGGGCAATAAAACTGTTTTTT. It yields the protein CASSPSRRAIKLFF.